The clone carrying this TCR beta chain was counted only a few times. The antigen is unknown. TCRdb re-derived calls from the 5' RACE reads in MiXCR, one entry per CDR3 protein. The table has 150,000 to 200,000 distinct CDR3 sequences, under 14% seen once. The record originates from a study of T-cell memory formation after mild COVID-19. Study in general: TCR clusters mostly belonged to single donors. Study results and caveats: Clones that contracted from day 15 to 85 were balanced CD4/CD8, while later expanders leaned CD4+.

The CDR3 runs 16 residues. Germline CDR1 is LGHNA and CDR2 is YNFKEQ. V lost 0 bases, J lost 8 bases, and 17 bases lay in between. This rearrangement joins TRBV4-2 to TRBJ2-1, with D perhaps matching TRBD2 (6 bases). This TCR was recovered from a man between 18 and 35 years old who had mild COVID-19 (a few samples of this study predate the infection). Cell type and time point are not known. Source material: PBMCs or a T cell subset sorted from them (not recorded which). As DNA, the CDR3 is TGTGCCAGCAGCCAAGACCAAGGGACTTCCCTGTATGAGCAGTTCTTC. It codes for CASSQDQGTSLYEQFF.